The next 4 T cell receptor beta chains were all read from a single sample in a study of cytomegalovirus exposure and HLA in healthy donors (dated by TCRdb to about 2017). The library was made by the immunoSEQ multiplex PCR assay. TCRdb retrieved this table from immuneACCESS and kept in-frame rearrangements only. Not all clones are present; in checked studies, unresolved V genes account for under half, and no reason is known for the remainder. The sample data list under 200,000 clones, and just under 90% of these were observed just once. Of the sample, 4% to 4.5% falls within the top ten clones. Sequenced: PBMCs. These receptors all come from a young man in good health and CMV-seropositive.

The V call is TRBV27, the J call TRBJ2-5, with TRBD1 matching 8 bases. The length of the CDR3 is 14 residues. Germline loops: CDR1 MNHEY, CDR2 SMNVEV (reference sequence). V trimming: 3 bases; J trimming: 4 bases; junction bases outside the gene matches: 4. In DNA, the CDR3 is TGTGCCAGCAGTTTCCAGGGGGCGGGAGAGACCCAGTACTTC. This sequence encodes CASSFQGAGETQYF.

J is TRBJ1-2 and V is TRBV7-9; 10 bases map to TRBD1. V dropped 5 bases and J dropped 8; count of bases not matched to a gene: 14. The CDR3 spans 16 residues. Germline V gene sequence: CDR1 SEHNR, CDR2 FQNEAQ (reference sequence). The CDR3 DNA sequence: TGTGCCAGCAGCCCTCCTGAGGGGACAGGGGTGAGAGGCTACACCTTC. Translation: CASSPPEGTGVRGYTF.

Regarding this clone: Mismatch with germline at one junction end may stem from a read error. The rearrangement links TRBV29-1 to TRBJ1-5, with unresolved D. CDR3 length equals 12 residues. Germline-derived CDR1 and CDR2 are SQVTM and ANQGSEA. The CDR3 DNA follows: TGCAGCGTTGAGGCAACCAATCAGTCCCAGCATTTT. Amino acids: CSVEATNQSQHF.

This clone was seen a handful of times. The gene calls are TRBV28 and TRBJ2-5; 7 nucleotides agree with TRBD1. V gave up 5 bases and J gave up 2 bases; unmatched junction bases: 8. Germline-derived CDR1 and CDR2 are MDHEN and SYDVKM. CDR3 size: 15 residues. This CDR3 is CASSPGDRIQETQYF. Written as DNA, the CDR3 is TGTGCCAGCAGTCCCGGGGACAGAATACAAGAGACCCAGTACTTC.